Sequencing of this T cell receptor (beta chain) was carried out in a study of cytomegalovirus exposure and HLA in healthy donors. Turning to the study itself: The 120 or so validation repertoires were reported in a later analysis to have been generated on the same platform as the roughly 670 first-cohort repertoires.

Regarding the study as a whole: Rare sequences made up most TCRs, while some public TCRs were found in many donors. Reports indicated that the classifier achieved high specificity and sensitivity in diagnosing cytomegalovirus status. Researchers catalogued around 150 TCR beta chains as cytomegalovirus-associated.

Between the trimmed V and J ends, which lost 5 bases and 1 base, there was a span of 15 bases. Germline CDR1 is SGDLS and CDR2 is YYNGEE. CDR3 length equals 15 residues. Remarks on this clone: Antigen unknown.

Clones were sequenced by immunoSEQ multiplex PCR, and TCRdb holds only the in-frame ones, with some missing. The sample shows 100,000 to 120,000 clones, 89% of them seen only once. Sequences were obtained from PBMCs. This sequence originates from a woman younger than 30 in good health and CMV-seronegative. The rearrangement links TRBV9 to TRBJ1-1; D gene ambiguous. The CDR3 DNA sequence: TGTGCCAGCAGTCGTAACGACGGGTGGAACACTGAAGCTTTCTTT. Amino acid sequence: CASSRNDGWNTEAFF.